Listed below are T cell receptor beta chains from one sample, sequenced in a study of blood T cells in healthy people across ages. TCRdb itself ran the 5' RACE reads through MiXCR, one entry per CDR3 protein. The data hold under 950,000 distinct CDR3 sequences, with over 20% observed a single time. The sample comprised blood. The receptors were gathered from a man aged 70-80 years in good health. CDR3s include the opening cysteine and the closing phenylalanine or tryptophan. D genes are given only for firm matches. Clone size is given for some rows only: seen once, a few or many times, or a class if the clone is expanded.

J gene: TRBJ2-1; CDR3 length: 15; clone size: few; V gene: TRBV28; D gene: NA; CDR3 DNA: TGTGTCAGCAGTTTGGGGGGGGCCCTTGGAAATGAGCAGTTCTTC; CDR3 protein: CVSSLGGALGNEQFF
J gene: TRBJ1-2; CDR3 length: 11; clone size: NA; V gene: TRBV12-3/TRBV12-4; D gene: NA; CDR3 DNA: TGTGCCAGCAGTTTTTACCAAGGCTACACCTTC; CDR3 protein: CASSFYQGYTF
J gene: TRBJ2-1; CDR3 length: 14; clone size: few; V gene: TRBV29-1; D gene: NA; CDR3 DNA: TGCAGCGTTGCACGCCGGAGCTCCTACAATGAGCAGTTCTTC; CDR3 protein: CSVARRSSYNEQFF
J gene: TRBJ1-2; CDR3 length: 15; clone size: NA; V gene: TRBV27; D gene: NA; CDR3 DNA: TGTGCCAGCAGTTTAAGGCCGGGGCACGCCTATGGCTACACCTTC; CDR3 protein: CASSLRPGHAYGYTF
J gene: TRBJ1-6; CDR3 length: 13; clone size: few; V gene: TRBV5-1; D gene: NA; CDR3 DNA: TGCGCCAGCAGCTTGGAAGGGGTTTCACCCCTCCACTTT; CDR3 protein: CASSLEGVSPLHF
J gene: TRBJ1-3; CDR3 length: 15; clone size: few; V gene: TRBV20-1; D gene: NA; CDR3 DNA: TGCAGTGCTAGTCGTGTAGGGGCGGCAGGAAACACCATATATTTT; CDR3 protein: CSASRVGAAGNTIYF
J gene: TRBJ1-2; CDR3 length: 14; clone size: NA; V gene: TRBV28; D gene: TRBD1; CDR3 DNA: TGTGCCTGCTGGGGCGCCTCCGGGACAGCTGGCTACACCTTC; CDR3 protein: CACWGASGTAGYTF
J gene: TRBJ2-7; CDR3 length: 14; clone size: NA; V gene: TRBV2; D gene: NA; CDR3 DNA: TGTGCCAGCAGTGTCCGAGGGAGCTCCTACGAGCAGTACTTC; CDR3 protein: CASSVRGSSYEQYF
J gene: TRBJ2-5; CDR3 length: 15; clone size: NA; V gene: TRBV10-3; D gene: TRBD1; CDR3 DNA: TGTGCCATCAGGGGGACAGGGGGCGTCGGGGAGACCCAGTACTTC; CDR3 protein: CAIRGTGGVGETQYF
J gene: TRBJ1-5; CDR3 length: 15; clone size: few; V gene: TRBV28; D gene: TRBD1; CDR3 DNA: TGTGCCAGCAGTCCAGGGACAACAGGGGATCAGCCCCAGCATTTT; CDR3 protein: CASSPGTTGDQPQHF
J gene: TRBJ1-2; CDR3 length: 13; clone size: few; V gene: TRBV7-9; D gene: NA; CDR3 DNA: TGTGCCAGCAGCTTACCGCACGGGTATGGCTACACCTTC; CDR3 protein: CASSLPHGYGYTF
J gene: TRBJ1-5; CDR3 length: 15; clone size: many; V gene: TRBV27; D gene: TRBD1; CDR3 DNA: TGTGCCAGCAGTCTCCAGGGGGGGGGCAATCAGCCCCAGCATTTT; CDR3 protein: CASSLQGGGNQPQHF
J gene: TRBJ2-3; CDR3 length: 17; clone size: NA; V gene: TRBV5-1; D gene: NA; CDR3 DNA: TGCGCCAGCAGCTTGGGTTCCGGGGGCGCCTTGGGAGATACGCAGTATTTT; CDR3 protein: CASSLGSGGALGDTQYF
J gene: TRBJ2-1; CDR3 length: 16; clone size: NA; V gene: TRBV13; D gene: TRBD2; CDR3 DNA: TGTGCCAGCAGCTTCCGGACTAGCGGGGGCAACAATGAGCAGTTCTTC; CDR3 protein: CASSFRTSGGNNEQFF
J gene: TRBJ2-3; CDR3 length: 13; clone size: NA; V gene: TRBV2; D gene: NA; CDR3 DNA: TGTGCCAGCAACGGAGGGGTCGAAGATACGCAGTATTTT; CDR3 protein: CASNGGVEDTQYF
J gene: TRBJ2-5; CDR3 length: 15; clone size: few; V gene: TRBV6-5; D gene: TRBD2; CDR3 DNA: TGTGCCAGTCACGCCCTAGCGGGGGGGAAAGAGACCCAGTACTTC; CDR3 protein: CASHALAGGKETQYF
J gene: TRBJ1-2; CDR3 length: 14; clone size: many; V gene: TRBV29-1; D gene: NA; CDR3 DNA: TGCAGCGTTGCAGGGTGGTCTGGGTACAATGGCTACACCTTC; CDR3 protein: CSVAGWSGYNGYTF
J gene: TRBJ2-7; CDR3 length: 13; clone size: many; V gene: TRBV12-3/TRBV12-4; D gene: NA; CDR3 DNA: TGTGCCAGCTCTCCGGGGCGGACCTACGAGCAGTACTTC; CDR3 protein: CASSPGRTYEQYF
J gene: TRBJ1-5; CDR3 length: 15; clone size: NA; V gene: TRBV24-1; D gene: TRBD1; CDR3 DNA: TGTGCCACCAGTGACCCCAGACAGGGGTATCAGCCCCAGCATTTT; CDR3 protein: CATSDPRQGYQPQHF
J gene: TRBJ2-1; CDR3 length: 14; clone size: NA; V gene: TRBV20-1; D gene: NA; CDR3 DNA: TGCAGTGCTAGTCGTCGCGCCTCCGACAATGAGCAGTTCTTC; CDR3 protein: CSASRRASDNEQFF
J gene: TRBJ2-5; CDR3 length: 14; clone size: NA; V gene: TRBV12-5; D gene: NA; CDR3 DNA: TGTGCTAGTGCTCCCGGCGTGTGGGAAGAGACCCAGTACTTC; CDR3 protein: CASAPGVWEETQYF
J gene: TRBJ2-3; CDR3 length: 15; clone size: few; V gene: TRBV6-1; D gene: TRBD1; CDR3 DNA: TGTGCCAGCAGTGACCCCGGGACAGGGGCAGATACGCAGTATTTT; CDR3 protein: CASSDPGTGADTQYF
J gene: TRBJ2-2; CDR3 length: 16; clone size: NA; V gene: TRBV7-3; D gene: NA; CDR3 DNA: TGTGCCAGCAGCTTAACTGAACAAATATACACCGGGGAGCTGTTTTTT; CDR3 protein: CASSLTEQIYTGELFF
J gene: TRBJ2-5; CDR3 length: 14; clone size: NA; V gene: TRBV7-6; D gene: NA; CDR3 DNA: TGTGCCAGCAGCTCCCTTTTCGGGCTAGGGACCCAGTACTTC; CDR3 protein: CASSSLFGLGTQYF
J gene: TRBJ2-3; CDR3 length: 13; clone size: few; V gene: TRBV12-3/TRBV12-4; D gene: NA; CDR3 DNA: TGTGCCAGCACCCCCCCGGGTCGAGATACGCAGTATTTT; CDR3 protein: CASTPPGRDTQYF
J gene: TRBJ2-3; CDR3 length: 18; clone size: few; V gene: TRBV20-1; D gene: TRBD2; CDR3 DNA: TGCAGTGCTACCAAAGGGACTAGCGGGACTCTTAGCACAGATACGCAGTATTTT; CDR3 protein: CSATKGTSGTLSTDTQYF
J gene: TRBJ2-7; CDR3 length: 16; clone size: NA; V gene: TRBV5-1; D gene: NA; CDR3 DNA: TGCGCCAGCAGCCCCGAGTATGGACAGATCTCCTACGAGCAGTACTTC; CDR3 protein: CASSPEYGQISYEQYF
J gene: TRBJ2-1; CDR3 length: 14; clone size: few; V gene: TRBV18; D gene: NA; CDR3 DNA: TGTGCCAGCTCACCATCGACCCTGAGCTATGAGCAGTTCTTC; CDR3 protein: CASSPSTLSYEQFF
J gene: TRBJ2-2; CDR3 length: 16; clone size: NA; V gene: TRBV12-3/TRBV12-4; D gene: TRBD1; CDR3 DNA: TGTGCCAGCAGTCGAATGATGGGACAGGGGGCCGGGGAGCTGTTTTTT; CDR3 protein: CASSRMMGQGAGELFF
J gene: TRBJ2-4; CDR3 length: 11; clone size: NA; V gene: TRBV12-3/TRBV12-4; D gene: NA; CDR3 DNA: TGTGCCAGCAGTTTTGACCTCCTTCAGTACTTC; CDR3 protein: CASSFDLLQYF
J gene: TRBJ2-7; CDR3 length: 14; clone size: NA; V gene: TRBV10-3; D gene: NA; CDR3 DNA: TGTGCCATCAGTGATGGGGGCGCTTCCTACGGGCAGTACTTC; CDR3 protein: CAISDGGASYGQYF
J gene: TRBJ1-2; CDR3 length: 13; clone size: few; V gene: TRBV5-1; D gene: NA; CDR3 DNA: TGCGCCAGCAGCTTGATCCCCGACTATGGCTACACCTTC; CDR3 protein: CASSLIPDYGYTF
J gene: TRBJ2-1; CDR3 length: 16; clone size: few; V gene: TRBV20-1; D gene: NA; CDR3 DNA: TGCAGTGCTAGAGCCGCGACGGCGGGATCCTACAATGAGCAGTTCTTC; CDR3 protein: CSARAATAGSYNEQFF
J gene: TRBJ2-4; CDR3 length: 16; clone size: NA; V gene: TRBV6-1; D gene: TRBD1; CDR3 DNA: TGTGCCAGCAGTGAGGGACAGGGGCGAGCCAAAAACATTCAGTACTTC; CDR3 protein: CASSEGQGRAKNIQYF
J gene: TRBJ2-7; CDR3 length: 14; clone size: few; V gene: TRBV7-8; D gene: NA; CDR3 DNA: TGTGCCAGCAGCTTGGCAGGAGGTGTCTACGAGCAGTACTTC; CDR3 protein: CASSLAGGVYEQYF
J gene: TRBJ1-1; CDR3 length: 17; clone size: few; V gene: TRBV11-2; D gene: TRBD1; CDR3 DNA: TGTGCCAGCAGCTTAGTGGTTATCGGGACAGGGAACACTGAAGCTTTCTTT; CDR3 protein: CASSLVVIGTGNTEAFF
J gene: TRBJ2-7; CDR3 length: 17; clone size: NA; V gene: TRBV7-2; D gene: NA; CDR3 DNA: TGTGCCAGCAGCTTAGAAGGGAGGGGGACAGAGGCATATCAGCAGTACTTC; CDR3 protein: CASSLEGRGTEAYQQYF
J gene: TRBJ2-1; CDR3 length: 12; clone size: many; V gene: TRBV10-3; D gene: NA; CDR3 DNA: TGTGCCATCCACTCGGGGAACAATGAGCAGTTCTTC; CDR3 protein: CAIHSGNNEQFF
J gene: TRBJ2-7; CDR3 length: 13; clone size: few; V gene: TRBV12-3/TRBV12-4; D gene: NA; CDR3 DNA: TGTGCCAGCAGTTTGGTAGGCCGCCACGAGCAGTACTTC; CDR3 protein: CASSLVGRHEQYF
J gene: TRBJ2-5; CDR3 length: 14; clone size: few; V gene: TRBV12-3/TRBV12-4; D gene: NA; CDR3 DNA: TGTGCCAGCAGCCACTCGGTAGTCGCGGAGACCCAGTACTTC; CDR3 protein: CASSHSVVAETQYF
J gene: TRBJ1-5; CDR3 length: 15; clone size: NA; V gene: TRBV7-8; D gene: NA; CDR3 DNA: TGTGCCAGCAGCTTAGGGTGGGGGACCAATCAGCCCCAGCATTTT; CDR3 protein: CASSLGWGTNQPQHF
J gene: TRBJ2-5; CDR3 length: 15; clone size: NA; V gene: TRBV20-1; D gene: TRBD2; CDR3 DNA: TGCAGTGCTAGAGATCTAAGGGAGGGCCAAGAGACCCAGTACTTC; CDR3 protein: CSARDLREGQETQYF
J gene: TRBJ2-3; CDR3 length: 16; clone size: NA; V gene: TRBV7-9; D gene: TRBD2; CDR3 DNA: TGTGCCAGCAGCGCGCAACTAGCGGTGAACACAGATACGCAGTATTTT; CDR3 protein: CASSAQLAVNTDTQYF
J gene: TRBJ1-6; CDR3 length: 11; clone size: NA; V gene: TRBV20-1; D gene: TRBD1; CDR3 DNA: TGCAGTGCCGGGACAGGGTCTCCCCTCCACTTT; CDR3 protein: CSAGTGSPLHF
J gene: TRBJ2-1; CDR3 length: 13; clone size: NA; V gene: TRBV7-3; D gene: NA; CDR3 DNA: TGTGCCAGCAGCCCCCATGGCGCGGATGCGCAGTTCTTC; CDR3 protein: CASSPHGADAQFF
J gene: TRBJ2-1; CDR3 length: 14; clone size: NA; V gene: TRBV12-3/TRBV12-4; D gene: TRBD2; CDR3 DNA: TGTGCCAGCAGTTTAGCGGGACTAGCGGGCGAGCAGTTCTTC; CDR3 protein: CASSLAGLAGEQFF